One and the same sample provided the 3 T cell receptor beta chains below, sequenced in a study of control samples from healthy donors and cancer patients. Measured with immunoSEQ multiplex PCR; TCRdb has only the in-frame clones, and not every one. The sample lists around 100,000 clones, more than 75% seen once, with 15% to 20% in the top ten. The source material was blood. These TCRs come from a woman between 50 and 59 years old in good health.

The chain combines TRBV6-2 or TRBV6-3 with TRBJ2-5; a possible D gene is TRBD2 (5 bases). Germline CDR1 and CDR2: MNHEY and SVGEGT. The CDR3 consists of 15 residues. With 0 bases removed from V and 4 bases from J, the gap between germline ends came to 12 bases. The CDR3, as DNA: TGTGCCAGCAGTTACTCATGGGGAGTCGGAGAGACCCAGTACTTC. Protein product: CASSYSWGVGETQYF.

The chain has TRBV7-8 and TRBJ2-5, with D possibly TRBD2 on 6 matching bases. The CDR3 length is 16 residues. V was shortened by 2 bases and J by 4 bases, with 17 bases between the two germline ends. Germline V lookup: CDR1 SGHVS, CDR2 FQNEAQ. CDR3 sequence: CASSLNIAVGGETQYF. CDR3 nucleotides: TGTGCCAGCAGCTTAAATATTGCTGTGGGGGGAGAGACCCAGTACTTC. Filled out from reference TRBV7-8 and TRBJ2-5, the complete variable domain reads GAGVSQSPRYKVAKRGQDVALRCDPISGHVSLFWYQQALGQGPEFLTYFQNEAQLDKSGLPSDRFFAERPEGSVSTLKIQRTQQEDSAVYLCASSLNIAVGGETQYFGPGTRLLVL.

This chain connects TRBV5-1 to TRBJ1-6; 9 positions match TRBD1. V lost 4 bases, J lost 7 bases, and 3 bases stayed unmatched. This CDR3 is 14 amino acids long. Germline CDR1 is SGHRS and CDR2 is YFSETQ. CDR3 residues: CASSAGTGNSPLHF. Written as DNA, the CDR3 is TGCGCCAGCAGCGCCGGGACAGGGAATTCACCCCTCCACTTT.